This T cell receptor beta chain came from a study of CD8+ T cells in alopecia areata. The wider study: Using the percentage of affected scalp area, treated patients' severity was scored. Findings and limits, study-wide: Many expanded lesional clones persisted in scalp and blood during tofacitinib treatment. Tofacitinib significantly decreased scalp clonality and expanded CD8+ clones among top 100.

Investigators isolated RNA and reverse transcribed it into cDNA to act as the sequencing template. The method was immunoSEQ multiplex PCR; TCRdb's version includes in-frame clones alone and lacks a portion of them. Here the sample spans some 200,000 clones, around 58% being singletons. This clone was observed once. What it binds is not known. The treatment here: oral pan-JAK inhibitor, 5-10 mg twice daily. The sequenced sample was CD8+ T cells sorted from blood, obtained at week 24, from a patient treated with tofacitinib. The clonotype was recovered from a human donor with alopecia areata.

CDR3 sequence: CASSLGVSGGPSSYEQYF. Written as DNA, the CDR3 is TGTGCCAGCAGCTTAGGAGTTAGCGGGGGGCCGAGCTCCTACGAGCAGTACTTC. V and J are TRBV7-9 and TRBJ2-7, with 10 bases that match TRBD2. This CDR3 spans 18 amino acids. V shed 1 base, J shed 0 bases, and the junction held 9 bases outside the gene matches. CDR1 and CDR2 from the germline V gene are SEHNR and FQNEAQ (reference sequence).